This T cell receptor (beta chain) was identified in a study of vaccination effects on CD4 cells after COVID-19. Between the trimmed V and J ends, which lost 0 bases and 7 bases, there was a span of 3 bases. Germline CDR1 and CDR2: MNHNY and SVGAGI (reference sequence). The CDR3 runs to 11 residues. Study outcomes and limitations: Among infection- and vaccine-induced clones, marked clonal contraction occurred late after vaccination. Only a single clone (1 of 255 vaccine-induced clones in healthy vaccinees) cross-reacted with common cold coronaviruses.

Only in-frame clones appear in the TCRdb table, and some are missing; sequencing was by immunoSEQ multiplex PCR. The data show under 55,000 clones, roughly 70% seen once. A note on this clone: No antigen is known for it.

Following an approximately ten-day culture, CD4+ T cells were purified. Each participant was administered two doses of either the BNT162b2 or the mRNA-1273 vaccine. Negative nucleocapsid antibody tests before and after vaccination confirmed no previous SARS-CoV-2 infection. The source is a human donor who received a COVID-19 vaccine. The chain has TRBV6-6 and TRBJ1-1; D is ambiguous. The sample consisted of CD4+ T cells from PBMCs cultured without peptide, taken after COVID-19 vaccination. The CDR3 DNA reads as TGTGCCAGCAGTTACTCGGGTGAAGCTTTCTTT. It is translated as CASSYSGEAFF.